The rows below give T cell receptor beta chains drawn from one sample of a study of T cells expressing NK-cell markers. TCRdb reprocessed the 5' RACE reads and stores each CDR3 protein as one record, lacking DNA. The sample table includes about 110,000 distinct CDR3 sequences. Sequencing used blood T cells: a sorted CD56 or NKG2C T cell subset, CD4+ or CD8+ T cells, or bulk PBMC T cells (not recorded which). Every receptor here comes from a woman aged 18 to 75 in good health. Each CDR3 is given with its conserved first and last residue.

TRBJ2-7,TRBV5-6,CASSLRTEPYEQYF
TRBJ2-1,TRBV5-1,CASSWSTGFGEQFF
TRBJ2-3,TRBV7-9,CASSFGAGSTDTQYF
TRBJ2-1,TRBV9,CASSVPDNEQFF
TRBJ2-1,TRBV7-2,CASSLLFLAVDEQFF
TRBJ2-5,TRBV28,CASSGVRTEETQYF
TRBJ2-1,TRBV18,CASSPGGGPYNEQFF
TRBJ2-1,TRBV29-1,CSVRLVLGNEQFF
TRBJ1-5,TRBV15,CATSSQDQPQHF
TRBJ2-3,TRBV11-2,CASSLGTGGATDTQYF
TRBJ2-2,TRBV11-1,CASSPSPRNTGELFF
TRBJ2-7,TRBV28,CASSLTPQGKQYF
TRBJ2-3,TRBV7-8,CASSLAGAGTRDTQYF
TRBJ2-1,TRBV28,CASSHPPGKYGHSYNEQFF
TRBJ2-5,TRBV4-3,CASSQDFPKWIETQYF
TRBJ1-5,TRBV27,CASSLDRSNQPQHF
TRBJ2-7,TRBV29-1,CSVAPGTYEQYF
TRBJ2-1,TRBV4-3,CASSQVPTSGPGNEQFF
TRBJ2-2,TRBV7-8,CASTSLFLTSGSWELFF
TRBJ2-2,TRBV5-4,CASSLAGGKTGELFF
TRBJ2-7,TRBV29-1,CSVILSSRAYEQYF
TRBJ1-4,TRBV27,CASSAEGGSEKLFF
TRBJ2-3,TRBV29-1,CSVVAIRGTDTQYF
TRBJ1-5,TRBV6-5,CASSYSKEGGENQPQHF
TRBJ1-1,TRBV19,CASIGGTRAMNTEAFF
TRBJ1-1,TRBV11-2,CASSLGTDIEAFF
TRBJ2-7,TRBV12-3/TRBV12-4,CASSPGLARGSVEQYF
TRBJ2-7,TRBV30,CAWRGTGGEQYF
TRBJ2-3,TRBV20-1,CSARDVRDSTDTQYF
TRBJ2-1,TRBV19,CASSIGKWGEQFF
TRBJ1-2,TRBV29-1,CSVEWQNYGYTF
TRBJ2-7,TRBV29-1,CSVKGLVKESSYEQYF
TRBJ2-3,TRBV20-1,CSARDLPMSGSTDTQYF
TRBJ2-7,TRBV6-1,CASSGTSGSSDEQYF
TRBJ2-1,TRBV20-1,CSARPPVAQYYNEQFF
TRBJ2-7,TRBV28,CASSPGFSYEQYF
TRBJ2-3,TRBV29-1,CSLLKARDRGADTQYF
TRBJ2-3,TRBV24-1,CATSDVGTDTQYF
TRBJ1-5,TRBV10-2,CASSESSRGYQPQHF
TRBJ2-1,TRBV20-1,CSASGRAYNEQFF
TRBJ1-2,TRBV12-3/TRBV12-4,CASSLAGGPDYGYTF
TRBJ1-2,TRBV5-6,CASTPFQGSYGYTF
TRBJ2-3,TRBV7-9,CASSLAETNTDTQYF
TRBJ1-1,TRBV3-1,CASSPDSMNTEAFF
TRBJ1-4,TRBV29-1,CSVERRGYEKLFF
TRBJ1-5,TRBV20-1,CSAAQGDNQPQHF
TRBJ2-1,TRBV19,CASKEGPAGVNEQFF
TRBJ2-1,TRBV5-1,CASSLGGLNNEQFF
TRBJ2-1,TRBV21-1,CAPSIPGVYEQFF
TRBJ2-7,TRBV7-2,CASRRTGLAGDEQYF
TRBJ2-3,TRBV19,CASTLSGTGAFADTQYF